This T cell receptor beta chain emerged from a study of blood T cell repertoires in COVID-19. Whole-study context: The United States, Italy and Spain provided the acute and convalescent COVID-19 samples. Nucleic acid was either cDNA or gDNA, and it came from T cells, B-cell-depleted T cells, or PBMCs.

This clone has only a few counts. Per the authors' pipeline: For nucleated cells, counts were estimated from reference gene primer amplification. Repertoires were generated with immunoSEQ multiplex PCR, while TCRdb's copy carries only in-frame clones and drops some. V, J and clone size are those of that table, while D and trimming were read from the DNA. The sample records some 150,000 clones, 80% to 90% being singletons. There are 14 residues in the CDR3. Trimming took 6 bases from V and 6 from J, leaving 14 bases between them. Germline assignment: CDR1 ENHRY and CDR2 SYGVKD. This rearrangement joins TRBV10-3 to TRBJ2-2, with D maybe TRBD2 (6 bases). The receptor comes from a human donor with acute or convalescent COVID-19. The donor label of this sample is uncertain. Material for sequencing was peripheral blood. The CDR3 coding sequence is TGTGCCATCAGAGCCCCGCGGGGTTCCGGGGAGCTGTTTTTT. It codes for CAIRAPRGSGELFF.